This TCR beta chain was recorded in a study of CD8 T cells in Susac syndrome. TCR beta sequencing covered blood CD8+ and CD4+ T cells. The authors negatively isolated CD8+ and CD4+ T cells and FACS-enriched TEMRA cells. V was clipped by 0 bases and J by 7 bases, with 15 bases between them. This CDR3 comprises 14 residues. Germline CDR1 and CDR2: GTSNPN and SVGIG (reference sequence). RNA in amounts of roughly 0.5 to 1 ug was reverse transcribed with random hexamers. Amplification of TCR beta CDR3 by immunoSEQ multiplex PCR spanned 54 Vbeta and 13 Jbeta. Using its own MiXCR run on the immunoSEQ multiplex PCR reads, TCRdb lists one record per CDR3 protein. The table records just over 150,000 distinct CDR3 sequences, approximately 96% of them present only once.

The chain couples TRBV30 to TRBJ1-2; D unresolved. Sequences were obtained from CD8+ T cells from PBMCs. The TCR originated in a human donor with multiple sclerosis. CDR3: CAWSVRVFEAGYTF. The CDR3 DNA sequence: TGTGCCTGGAGTGTTAGGGTTTTTGAGGCTGGCTACACCTTC.